A selection of T cell receptor beta chains follows, all from one sample in a study of metastatic and nonmetastatic thyroid tumors. MiXCR was used by TCRdb to re-call the PCR reads. There are 4,000 to 6,500 clones in the sample; 20% to 25% occur only once, and 15% lies in the top ten. Sequencing input: adjacent normal tissue. The receptors shown here come from a female donor with papillary thyroid cancer or a benign thyroid nodule (not recorded which). Some clones in this sample may be carry-over from other donors' samples. The CDR3 runs from the conserved cysteine through the conserved F or W. A D gene is named only where the DNA matches it firmly. Part of the rows lack a size; the others show once, few, many or a class for expanded clones.

>-|TRBD1|TRBV20-1|TRBJ1-2
TGCAGTGCAAGAGGGGACAGGGGGGACTATGGCTACACCTTC
CSARGDRGDYGYTF
>-|-|TRBV27|TRBJ1-1
TGTGCCAGAACCTCGATAGGACACAGCGACCCGGAAGCTTGCTTT
CARTSIGHSDPEACF
>-|-|TRBV7-8|TRBJ1-2
TGTGCCACCAGCCCTAGGGGGGTCTATGGCTACACCTTC
CATSPRGVYGYTF
>medium-sized|-|TRBV5-1|TRBJ1-1
TGCGCCAGCAGCTTGGGGACAAGCCTGAACACTGAAGCTTTCTTT
CASSLGTSLNTEAFF
>medium-sized|TRBD2|TRBV5-1|TRBJ2-3
TGCGCCAGCAGCACCCTGTCTAGCGGGGGCTGGTCAGATACGCAGTATTTT
CASSTLSSGGWSDTQYF
>medium-sized|-|TRBV27|TRBJ2-1
TGTGCCAGCAGTTTATCTCACTGGGGACCCTATTTCAATGAGCAGTTCTTC
CASSLSHWGPYFNEQFF
>medium-sized|-|TRBV5-4|TRBJ2-7
TGTGCCAGCAGCTACTCCCCGGTCGGCTACGAGCAGTACTTC
CASSYSPVGYEQYF
>-|-|TRBV5-1|TRBJ2-6
TGCGCCAGCAGCTTGGGGCAGGAGGCGGGGGCCAACGTCCTGACTTTC
CASSLGQEAGANVLTF
>many|-|TRBV19|TRBJ2-3
TGTGCCAGTAATAGCGAACGCACAGATACGCAGTATTTT
CASNSERTDTQYF
>medium-sized|TRBD2|TRBV6-1|TRBJ2-1
TGTGCCAGCCTGGGAGGGCATGAGCAGTTCTTC
CASLGGHEQFF
>-|-|TRBV15|TRBJ1-4
TGCGCCACCAGCAGGAAGAGGGGGGACGTCGGTGGAAAACTGTTTTTT
CATSRKRGDVGGKLFF
>many|TRBD2|TRBV18|TRBJ2-2
TGTGCCAGCTCACCCTTTCGACTAGCGGGCAAAATAGACACCGGGGAGCTGTTTTTT
CASSPFRLAGKIDTGELFF
>-|-|TRBV20-1|TRBJ1-5
TGCAGTGCTTCCTCAGGGTCTTGGAGCAATCAGCCCCAGCATTTT
CSASSGSWSNQPQHF
>-|TRBD1|TRBV6-1|TRBJ1-2
TGTGCCAGCAGACCGGGACAGGAAAACTATGGCTACACCTTC
CASRPGQENYGYTF
>-|-|TRBV20-1|TRBJ1-3
TGCAGTGCTAGAGATGAGCGGCCTGGAAACACCATATATTTT
CSARDERPGNTIYF
>few|-|TRBV6-1|TRBJ2-2
TGTGCCAGCAGCCTAGCCGGGCTTTTTACCGGGGAGCTGTTTTTT
CASSLAGLFTGELFF
>medium-sized|-|TRBV6-1|TRBJ2-7
TGTGCCAGCGGGGAATACTCCTACGAGCAGTACTTC
CASGEYSYEQYF
>few|-|TRBV28|TRBJ1-2
TGTGCCAGCAGTTTTCCAGACGGGAACAACTATGGCTACACCTTC
CASSFPDGNNYGYTF
>medium-sized|-|TRBV9|TRBJ1-4
TGTGCCAGCAGCCCCTCTAAACTGTTTTTT
CASSPSKLFF
>-|-|TRBV6-2/TRBV6-3|TRBJ1-2
TGTGCCAGCAGTTACTCAGGACAGCGTACTAACTATGGCTACACCTTC
CASSYSGQRTNYGYTF
>-|TRBD2|TRBV12-3/TRBV12-4|TRBJ2-3
TGTGCCGGGGCGTTCGGACGGGGGGGCACAGATACGCAGTATTTT
CAGAFGRGGTDTQYF
>few|TRBD1|TRBV6-1|TRBJ1-5
TGTGCCAGCAGTCGAGGGACAGAGTTAAATCAGCCCCAGCATTTT
CASSRGTELNQPQHF
>-|TRBD1|TRBV5-5|TRBJ2-7
TGTGCCAGCAGCTCCACGTCCGGGACAGGGGTCGAGCAGTACTTC
CASSSTSGTGVEQYF
>medium-sized|TRBD1|TRBV2|TRBJ2-1
TGTGCCAGCAGTCCAAGACAGGGGGCTTTAGGTGAGCAGTTCTTC
CASSPRQGALGEQFF
>-|TRBD2|TRBV18|TRBJ2-1
TGTGTCAGCTCACCACTACTAGCGGGGGGCACCTACAATGAGCAGTCCTTC
CVSSPLLAGGTYNEQSF
>medium-sized|-|TRBV10-1|TRBJ2-7
TGCGCCAGCAGTGAAACGCTGACGCTGGGCGAGCAGTACTTC
CASSETLTLGEQYF
>medium-sized|TRBD2|TRBV28|TRBJ2-3
TGTGCCAGCAGACAAGGACTAGCAGATACGCAGTATTTT
CASRQGLADTQYF
>medium-sized|-|TRBV28|TRBJ2-1
TGTGCCAGCAGTTTATCTTTAGGGGTGCAGTTCTTC
CASSLSLGVQFF
>many|-|TRBV4-3|TRBJ2-4
TGCGCCAGCAGCCAAGAGTGGCAGGCCCAAGTCAAAAACATTCAGTACTTC
CASSQEWQAQVKNIQYF
>-|-|TRBV28|TRBJ1-5
TGTGCCAGCAGTTTACCCATCGGACTCGGGCAGCCCCAGCATTTT
CASSLPIGLGQPQHF
>-|-|TRBV20-1|TRBJ1-5
TGCAGTGCTAGAGCCCCCACGGAGGGCAATCAGCCCCAGCATTTT
CSARAPTEGNQPQHF
>few|TRBD2|TRBV24-1|TRBJ2-7
TGTGCCACCAGTGACTCCTCTAGCGGGAGTAGCGAGCAGTACTTC
CATSDSSSGSSEQYF
>-|TRBD2|TRBV6-1|TRBJ2-5
TGTGCCAGCAGTCTCGTAGCGGGTATTCAAGAGACCCAGTACTTC
CASSLVAGIQETQYF
>-|TRBD2|TRBV5-6|TRBJ2-7
TGTGCCAGCAGCTGGACTAGCGGGGGGCGGAACGAGCAGTACTTC
CASSWTSGGRNEQYF
>-|-|TRBV5-1|TRBJ2-2
TGCGCCAGCAGCTTGGGGCACAGGGACCCGAACACCGGGGAGCTGTTTTTT
CASSLGHRDPNTGELFF
>few|-|TRBV28|TRBJ1-6
TGTGCCAGCCGTCAACCAGGGAATTCCTATAATACACCCCTACACTTT
CASRQPGNSYNTPLHF